This TCR beta chain was found in a study of blood T cell repertoires in COVID-19. Study in general: Acute-phase and convalescent COVID-19 samples originated in the United States, Italy and Spain. In each case, the material was cDNA or gDNA derived from T cells, B-cell-depleted T cells, or PBMCs.

This CDR3 has 14 residues. The germline V gene has CDR1 MNHEY and CDR2 SMNVEV (reference sequence). V shed 6 bases and J shed 6 bases, with 15 bases lying between them. Authors' methods: Estimation of nucleated cell counts was performed using reference gene primer amplification. Some clones are missing from TCRdb's copy, which holds only in-frame ones; the method was immunoSEQ multiplex PCR. V, J and clone size are those of that table, while D and trimming were read from the DNA. The sample carries approximately 150,000 clones, about four fifths recorded once. The rearrangement links TRBV27 to TRBJ1-3; D is uncertain. This TCR came from a woman aged 55-69 years with COVID-19, enrolled during active disease. The sample consisted of peripheral blood. The CDR3 nucleotides are TGTGCCAGCAGCCACCGGGGAGCACAAAACACCATATATTTT. Translating gives CASSHRGAQNTIYF.